This T cell receptor beta chain is from a study of post-analysis software for immune sequencing data. Study background: The courses of disease that were included comprised relapsing-remitting, secondary progressive and progressive-relapsing multiple sclerosis.

Findings of the study overall: Several TRBV segments, TRBV5-6, TRBV5-1 and TRBV20-1 among them, were found more frequent in patients than controls. When compared against controls, multiple sclerosis patients showed significantly lower normalized Chao1 diversity. Analysis by F measure revealed that same-batch samples clustered strongly together.

With regard to this clonotype: The antigen is unknown.

CDR3 length: 14 residues. Losses at the gene ends were 6 bases for V and 9 bases for J; bases not matched to a gene: 7. Unique-molecular-identifier-tagged TCR beta cDNA libraries were used. There were about 1 to 10 million T cells, and roughly 0.5 million cDNA molecules came from them. One entry per CDR3 protein results from TCRdb running MiXCR on the PCR reads. Counted here are some 690,000 distinct CDR3 sequences, just under 30% occurring once; the ten biggest clones make up around 0.56%. The J gene is TRBJ2-1, the V gene TRBV12-3 or TRBV12-4; 11 bases map to TRBD1. Sequences were obtained from blood. The source is a girl aged 5 to 17 with multiple sclerosis. This chain's CDR3 is CASRRTGGFSEQFF. The CDR3, as DNA: TGTGCCAGCAGGCGGACAGGGGGCTTCTCTGAGCAGTTCTTC.